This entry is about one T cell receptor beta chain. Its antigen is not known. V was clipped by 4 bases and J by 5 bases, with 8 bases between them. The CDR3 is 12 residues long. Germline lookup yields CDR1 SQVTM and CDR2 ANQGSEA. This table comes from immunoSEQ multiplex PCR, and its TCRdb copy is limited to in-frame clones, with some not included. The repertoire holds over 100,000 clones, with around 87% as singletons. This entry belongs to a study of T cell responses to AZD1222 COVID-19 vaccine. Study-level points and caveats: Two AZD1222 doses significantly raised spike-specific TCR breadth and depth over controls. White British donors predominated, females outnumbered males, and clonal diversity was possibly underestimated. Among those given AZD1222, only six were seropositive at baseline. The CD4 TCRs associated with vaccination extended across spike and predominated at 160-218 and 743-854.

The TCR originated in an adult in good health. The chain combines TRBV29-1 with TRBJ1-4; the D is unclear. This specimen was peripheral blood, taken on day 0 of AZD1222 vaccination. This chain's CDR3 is CSVGGVNEKLFF. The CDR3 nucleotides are TGCAGCGTTGGCGGGGTAAATGAAAAACTGTTTTTT.